This T cell receptor beta chain was sequenced during a study of blood T cell repertoires in COVID-19. Looking at the study overall: PBMCs, B-cell-depleted T cells, or T cells provided the cDNA or gDNA that made up the material.

The method was immunoSEQ multiplex PCR; TCRdb's version includes in-frame clones alone and lacks a portion of them. There are more than 30,000 clones in the sample; just under 95% occur only once, and around 4% lies in the top ten. This clonotype originated in a human donor with active COVID-19. The donor label of this sample is uncertain. Sequenced material: peripheral blood.

The CDR3 DNA is TGTGCCAGCAGCGAAGGAGGCGGTGAGGGGGCGTACATTCAGTACTTC. Translated, it gives CASSEGGGEGAYIQYF. The gene calls are TRBV9 and TRBJ2-4; 7 nucleotides agree with TRBD1. This CDR3 comprises 16 residues. V dropped 3 bases and J dropped 8; count of bases not matched to a gene: 14. Germline assignment: CDR1 SGDLS and CDR2 YYNGEE.